This is a list of T cell receptor beta chains from one sample in a study of cytomegalovirus exposure and HLA in healthy donors. Some clones are missing from TCRdb's copy, which holds only in-frame ones; the method was immunoSEQ multiplex PCR. The sample has 180,000 or so clones, around 80% seen once. The sequenced sample was PBMCs. Receptors were obtained from a woman between 40 and 50 years old in good health and CMV-seropositive. CDR3s include the opening cysteine and the closing phenylalanine or tryptophan. A D gene is named only where the DNA matches it firmly. The listing skips clone size in some rows; elsewhere it reads once, few, many or a size class.

d_call	v_call	j_call	clone_size	cdr3_nt	cdr3_aa
.	TRBV19	TRBJ1-1	.	TGTGCCAGTACCTGGCAGGGGAACACTGAAGCTTTCTTT	CASTWQGNTEAFF
.	TRBV5-6	TRBJ1-6	.	TGTGCCAGCAGCTTTCCGGACAGCGAGCATAATTCACCCCTCCACTTT	CASSFPDSEHNSPLHF
.	TRBV30	TRBJ2-1	few	TGTGCCCTGAGGTGGAGGGACAATGAGCAGTTCTTC	CALRWRDNEQFF
TRBD1	TRBV6-1	TRBJ1-2	.	TGTGCCAGCAGGGGGGACAGGGCGGGTGGCTACACCTTC	CASRGDRAGGYTF
TRBD1	TRBV10-3	TRBJ2-7	few	TGTGCCATCAGTGAGGGGACAGGGTCCTACGAGCAGTACTTC	CAISEGTGSYEQYF
TRBD2	TRBV5-4	TRBJ2-1	.	TGTGCCAGCAGCCTAGGACTAAGCGGGAGTGGATATGAGCAGTTCTTC	CASSLGLSGSGYEQFF
.	TRBV10-1	TRBJ2-3	few	TGCGCCACCCCCGGCGGAGGTACAGATACGCAGTATTTT	CATPGGGTDTQYF
TRBD1	TRBV13	TRBJ2-1	.	TGTGCCAGCAGCTTAGGACAGGGGGCGTACAATGAGCAGTTCTTC	CASSLGQGAYNEQFF
TRBD1	TRBV28	TRBJ2-1	once	TGTGCCAGCAGTTCCGCCGGGACAGGGGCCTACAATGAGCAGTTCTTC	CASSSAGTGAYNEQFF
TRBD2	TRBV29-1	TRBJ2-5	once	TGCAGCCTGCGACTAGCGGGAGGGGGAGAGACCCAGTACTTC	CSLRLAGGGETQYF
.	TRBV6-6	TRBJ1-1	once	TGTGCCAGCAGTCCACTAGGGCCTGAAGCTTTCTTT	CASSPLGPEAFF
.	TRBV28	TRBJ1-1	.	TGTGCCAGCAGTTTCTCCGGCGGAGCTTTCTTT	CASSFSGGAFF
TRBD2	TRBV4-3	TRBJ2-3	.	TGCGCCAGCAGCCAAGATTTCCCCACTAGCGGGAGTGGGGGAGATACGCAGTATTTT	CASSQDFPTSGSGGDTQYF
TRBD1	TRBV5-4	TRBJ2-7	.	TGTGCCAGCAGCTTATACAGGGGGCTGTACGAGCAGTACTTC	CASSLYRGLYEQYF
.	TRBV30	TRBJ2-3	.	TGTGCCTGGAGTGCCGGAGCCGCAGATACGCAGTATTTT	CAWSAGAADTQYF
TRBD2	TRBV19	TRBJ2-7	.	TGTGCCAGTAGCACCGTGGTAGGGCTAGCGGGAGGCGAGCAGTACTTC	CASSTVVGLAGGEQYF
TRBD2	TRBV7-2	TRBJ2-7	.	TGTGCCAGCAGCCAAACCCAGCCGGGGACTAGCGGTTACGAGCAGTACTTC	CASSQTQPGTSGYEQYF
TRBD2	TRBV28	TRBJ2-7	.	TGTGCCAGCAGTTTCCCAACTCCGGGACTAGCGGGAGGGTGGTCCTACGAGCAGTACTTC	CASSFPTPGLAGGWSYEQYF
TRBD2	TRBV6-5	TRBJ2-7	.	TGTGCCAGCAGTTACGGGAGGGGCTCCTTCTCCTACGAGCAGTACTTC	CASSYGRGSFSYEQYF
TRBD2	TRBV13	TRBJ2-3	.	TGTGCCAGCAGCTTAACCGGGACTAGCGGGAGCGGGGCAGATACGCAGTATTTT	CASSLTGTSGSGADTQYF
.	TRBV20-1	TRBJ2-3	.	TGCAGTGCTAACGAGGGATATACGCAGTATTTT	CSANEGYTQYF
TRBD2	TRBV19	TRBJ2-3	.	TGTGCCAGTAGTATAGTGGGCACTAGCGGACCTAATACGCAGTATTTT	CASSIVGTSGPNTQYF
.	TRBV29-1	TRBJ2-2	.	TGCAGCGTTGAAGATCCCCGTCCCGGGGAGCTGTTTTTT	CSVEDPRPGELFF
TRBD2	TRBV7-2	TRBJ2-3	.	TGTGCCAGCAGCTTAGAGAGCGGGAGGAAAACGCAGTATTTT	CASSLESGRKTQYF
.	TRBV9	TRBJ2-1	once	TGTGCCAGCAGCGTAGAGACAGCTCCGGGCAGAAGTGAGCAGTTCTTC	CASSVETAPGRSEQFF
TRBD2	TRBV29-1	TRBJ2-7	.	TGCAGCGTCCCCGGGACTAGAAATGGGTGGCAGTACTTC	CSVPGTRNGWQYF
.	TRBV28	TRBJ1-1	.	TGTGCCAGCAGCATCGAGCTAAACACTGAAGCTTTCTTT	CASSIELNTEAFF
.	TRBV4-3	TRBJ2-7	once	TGCGCCAGCAGCCAAGATCACCGGGACATCAGTGGCAACGAGCAGTACTTC	CASSQDHRDISGNEQYF
.	TRBV29-1	TRBJ2-7	.	TGCAGCGCCGGAGGGGCAGGGGGCTACGAGCAGTACTTC	CSAGGAGGYEQYF
TRBD1	TRBV5-1	TRBJ1-1	.	TGCGCCAGCAGCTTGCCCGGGACAGGGACGACTGAAGCTTTCTTT	CASSLPGTGTTEAFF
TRBD1	TRBV18	TRBJ2-3	.	TGTGCCAGCTCCCTAGCAGGGGGTTTAGATACGCAGTATTTT	CASSLAGGLDTQYF
TRBD2	TRBV23-1	TRBJ2-1	.	TGCGCCAGCAGTCAATCGATACTAGCGGGAGTTTGGGGTTGGGATGAGCAGTTCTTC	CASSQSILAGVWGWDEQFF
TRBD2	TRBV11-3	TRBJ2-1	.	TGTGCCAGCAGCATCAGGACTAGCGAAGGTGAGCAGTTCTTC	CASSIRTSEGEQFF
TRBD2	TRBV28	TRBJ2-7	few	TGTGCCAGCAGCCATAGCGGGACCCCGAAGAACGAGCAGTACTTC	CASSHSGTPKNEQYF
.	TRBV28	TRBJ2-7	.	TGTGCCAGCAGTCCGTCAGGATTTGTGGTATACGAGCAGTACTTC	CASSPSGFVVYEQYF
.	TRBV28	TRBJ2-2	.	TGTGCCAGCAGTTCACAGGGGAGGAGGGTCACCGGGGAGCTGTTTTTT	CASSSQGRRVTGELFF
.	TRBV4-3	TRBJ2-7	.	TGCGCCAGCAGTCCCCTTTTGCGGGAAGGCTACGAGCAGTACTTC	CASSPLLREGYEQYF
TRBD1	TRBV9	TRBJ1-5	few	TGTGCCAGCAGCGTAGGAACAGGGGGACCGAATCAGCCCCAGCATTTT	CASSVGTGGPNQPQHF
TRBD1	TRBV13	TRBJ1-6	.	TGTGCCAGCAGCTCCGGAGAGGGGGCATGGAATTCACCCCTCCACTTT	CASSSGEGAWNSPLHF